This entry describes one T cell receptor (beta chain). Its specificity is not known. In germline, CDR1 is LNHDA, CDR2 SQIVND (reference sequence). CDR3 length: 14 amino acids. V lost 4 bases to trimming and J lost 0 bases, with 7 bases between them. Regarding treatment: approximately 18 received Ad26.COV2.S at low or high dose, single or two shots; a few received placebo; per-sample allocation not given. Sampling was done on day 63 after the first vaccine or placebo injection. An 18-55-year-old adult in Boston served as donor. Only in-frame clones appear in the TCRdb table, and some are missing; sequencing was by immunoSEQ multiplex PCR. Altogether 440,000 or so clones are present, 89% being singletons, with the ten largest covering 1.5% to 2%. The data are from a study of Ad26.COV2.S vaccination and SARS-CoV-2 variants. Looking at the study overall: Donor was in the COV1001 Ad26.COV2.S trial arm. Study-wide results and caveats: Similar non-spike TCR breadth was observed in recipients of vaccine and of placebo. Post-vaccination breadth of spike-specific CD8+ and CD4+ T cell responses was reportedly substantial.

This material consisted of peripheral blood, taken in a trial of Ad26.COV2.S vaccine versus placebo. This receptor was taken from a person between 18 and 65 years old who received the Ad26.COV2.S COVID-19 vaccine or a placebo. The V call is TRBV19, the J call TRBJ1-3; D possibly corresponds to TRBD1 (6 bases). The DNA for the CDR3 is TGTGCCAGTAGTAGGACAGTCTCTGGAAACACCATATATTTT. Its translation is CASSRTVSGNTIYF.